This T cell receptor (beta chain) was sequenced during a study of blood T cell repertoires in COVID-19. Overall study: The cDNA or gDNA used as material had been derived from T cells, B-cell-depleted T cells, or PBMCs.

Germline V lookup: CDR1 MGHRA, CDR2 YSYEKL. The length of the CDR3 is 15 residues. Between the trimmed V and J ends, which lost 1 base and 6 bases, there was a span of 12 bases. Libraries were prepared by immunoSEQ multiplex PCR; TCRdb keeps only in-frame clonotypes and omits some of them. Among about 400,000 clones listed, approximately 90% were seen once. Sequenced: peripheral blood. The rearrangement uses TRBV4-1 and TRBJ1-4; D not certain. This receptor was obtained from a woman aged 30 to 39 with acute or convalescent COVID-19. In DNA, the CDR3 is TGCGCCAGCAGCCAAGTTGAGCGGCCGGATGAAAAACTGTTTTTT. This sequence encodes CASSQVERPDEKLFF.